The 19 T cell receptor beta chains listed next were all sequenced from one sample in a study of OX40 agonist ivuxolimab in advanced cancers. TCRdb keeps only in-frame clones here, not all; method: immunoSEQ multiplex PCR. Found here are over 70,000 clones, under 95% of them singletons; the top ten hold roughly an eighth. Sequences were derived from CD4+ or CD8+ T cells sorted from blood, sampled in a trial of the OX40 agonist ivuxolimab. The source of these receptors is an adult with an advanced solid tumor such as melanoma, head and neck, liver or kidney cancer.

The chain couples TRBV7-8 to TRBJ2-7, with TRBD1 as a possible D gene (6 bases). The CDR3 contains 16 residues. Per germline, CDR1 SGHVS and CDR2 FQNEAQ. Trimming removed 5 bases at V and 2 bases at J, with 19 bases between. The CDR3: CASSQNPKQGTYEQYF. CDR3 DNA sequence: TGTGCCAGCAGCCAAAACCCGAAACAGGGCACCTACGAGCAGTACTTC.

The V call is TRBV2, the J call TRBJ1-6, with TRBD1 identical over 7 bases. The V segment lost 3 bases and the J segment 10 bases; nucleotides outside the gene matches: 6. The CDR3 length is 14 residues. Germline CDR1 SNHLY, CDR2 FYNNEI. The CDR3 DNA is TGTGCCAGCAGTGATCCGACAGGGCGATCACCCCTCCACTTT. Its protein product is CASSDPTGRSPLHF. Combining the CDR3 with reference TRBV2 and TRBJ1-6 gives the whole variable domain EPEVTQTPSHQVTQMGQEVILRCVPISNHLYFYWYRQILGQKVEFLVSFYNNEISEKSEIFDDQFSVERPDGSNFTLKIRSTKLEDSAMYFCASSDPTGRSPLHFGNGTRLTVT.

This chain links TRBV2 with TRBJ1-1, with D perhaps matching TRBD1 (5 bases). V lost 3 bases to trimming and J lost 0 bases, with 8 bases between them. Germline loops: CDR1 SNHLY, CDR2 FYNNEI. This CDR3 region has 14 residues. The CDR3 spells CASSDGGMNTEAFF. The CDR3 coding sequence is TGTGCCAGCAGTGATGGGGGGATGAACACTGAAGCTTTCTTT.

V and J are TRBV7-2 and TRBJ2-1, with D perhaps given as TRBD1 or TRBD2 (5 bases each). V dropped 2 bases and J dropped 6 bases, with 14 bases sitting between them. CDR3 length equals 15 residues. The germline V gene encodes CDR1 SGHTA and CDR2 FQGNSA. In DNA form, the CDR3 reads TGTGCCAGCAGCTTACCGGGGCGTCCCCCCAATGAGCAGTTCTTC. It yields the protein CASSLPGRPPNEQFF.

CDR3 region: CASSLSRQDLNTEAFF. The CDR3 coding sequence is TGTGCCAGCAGCTTATCACGACAGGACCTTAACACTGAAGCTTTCTTT. V is TRBV7-9 and J is TRBJ1-1; TRBD1 might be the D (6 bases). Trimming removed 2 bases from V and 2 bases from J, with 15 bases in between. Germline values: CDR1 SEHNR, CDR2 FQNEAQ (reference sequence). CDR3 size: 16 residues.

This sequence joins TRBV4-2 and TRBJ2-5; 9 positions agree with TRBD2. With the DNA end fitting TRBJ2-7 better, the J assignment may be wrong. The length of the CDR3 is 16 residues. CDR1 and CDR2 from the germline V gene are LGHNA and YNFKEQ. Here the CDR3 reads CASSQDFGAGGYEQYF. The CDR3 bases are TGTGCCAGCAGCCAAGATTTCGGAGCGGGAGGATACGAGCAGTACTTC.

CDR3 sequence (DNA): TGTGCCAGCAGTTCCCCTACAGGGGGTTGGGATGGCTACACCTTC. Encoded protein: CASSSPTGGWDGYTF. The chain recombines TRBV27 with TRBJ1-2; 8 bases line up with TRBD1. Trimming cost V 4 bases and J 6 bases; bases outside gene matches: 10. CDR1 is MNHEY and CDR2 is SMNVEV in the germline V gene (reference sequence). The CDR3 loop spans 15 amino acids.

V usage is TRBV21-1 and J usage is TRBJ1-2; the table's D gene call, TRBD1, was not cross checked with the DNA. TRBV21-1 is deemed a pseudogene. There are 14 residues in the CDR3. The DNA for the CDR3 is TGTGCCAGCACAGGGACGGGACAGATGGGTGGCTACACCTTC. Protein: CASTGTGQMGGYTF.

The genes are TRBV27 and TRBJ1-6; D is ambiguous. The CDR3 has 14 residues. Trimming took off 7 bases at V and 3 bases at J, with 10 bases between the two ends. Germline CDR1 MNHEY, CDR2 SMNVEV (reference sequence). Here the CDR3 DNA reads TGTGCCAGCACCCGTACTCTCTATAATTCACCCCTCCACTTT. This gives the protein CASTRTLYNSPLHF.

This clone was counted once. The chain joins TRBV4-3 to TRBJ1-1; 7 bases are shared with TRBD1. This CDR3 is 15 amino acids long. V lost 1 base, J lost 5 bases, and 7 bases stayed unmatched. Germline V gene lookup returns CDR1 LGHNA and CDR2 YSLEER. CDR3 sequence reads: CASSQVDAGGTEAFF. Here the CDR3 DNA reads TGCGCCAGCAGCCAAGTCGATGCAGGGGGTACTGAAGCTTTCTTT.

V gene TRBV7-9 combines with J gene TRBJ1-1, with 9 bases that match TRBD1. V was pared by 3 bases and J by 3 bases, with 5 bases of the junction left unmatched. Germline V CDR1 and CDR2: SEHNR, FQNEAQ (reference sequence). The CDR3 totals 15 residues. The CDR3 region has the DNA TGTGCCAGCAGCTTGGGACAGGGAGCCCACACTGAAGCTTTCTTT. It is translated as CASSLGQGAHTEAFF.

This clone has a single count. The chain couples TRBV28 to TRBJ1-2, with D possibly TRBD1 on 5 matching bases. Trimming took 5 bases from V and 5 from J, leaving 15 bases between them. Germline V lookup: CDR1 MDHEN, CDR2 SYDVKM. The CDR3 is made up of 14 amino acids. DNA for the CDR3: TGTGCCAGCAGTCCCACCGGGACCGGGTATGGCTACACCTTC. Its protein is CASSPTGTGYGYTF.

V usage is TRBV7-3 and J usage is TRBJ2-2; perhaps TRBD2 as D (6 bases). The CDR3 totals 13 residues. Between the trimmed V and J ends, which lost 4 bases and 6 bases, there was a span of 9 bases. The germline V gene has CDR1 SGHTA and CDR2 FQGTGA. Here the CDR3 reads CASSWGVSGELFF. The CDR3 DNA is TGTGCCAGCAGCTGGGGGGTCTCCGGGGAGCTGTTTTTT.

The V gene is TRBV15, the J gene TRBJ1-3; D not resolved. The V end was cut by 8 bases, the J end by 0 bases, with 11 bases between. The CDR3 loop spans 14 amino acids. Germline CDR1 LNHNV, CDR2 YYDKDF (reference sequence). The DNA for the CDR3 is TGTGCCACCCTCGACGTTAGCTCTGGAAACACCATATATTTT. Its protein is CATLDVSSGNTIYF.

The gene calls are TRBV5-1 and TRBJ2-1; 7 bases map to TRBD1. This CDR3 contains 18 residues. Germline CDR1 and CDR2: SGHRS and YFSETQ. After removal of 3 bases from V and 0 bases from J, the junction contained 12 bases not matched to a gene. This chain's CDR3 is CASSWKGQMGSSYNEQFF. CDR3 DNA: TGCGCCAGCAGCTGGAAGGGACAGATGGGCAGCTCCTACAATGAGCAGTTCTTC.

The genes are TRBV11-3 and TRBJ2-7; 9 bases line up with TRBD1. The CDR3 is 15 residues long. CDR1 and CDR2 from the germline V gene are SGHNT and YENEEA. Germline trimming cut 4 bases from V and 5 bases from J; bases unmatched to any gene: 9. CDR3 DNA sequence: TGTGCCAGCAGCTCGTCGGACAGGGGACTCCACGAGCAGTACTTC. Residues: CASSSSDRGLHEQYF.

V is TRBV4-1 and J is TRBJ2-5, with a weak D call TRBD1 (5 bases). Germline assignment: CDR1 MGHRA and CDR2 YSYEKL. V was shortened by 2 bases and J by 5 bases, with 15 bases between the two germline ends. CDR3 length equals 15 residues. CDR3 loop: CASSQRGRGEETQYF. DNA of the CDR3: TGCGCCAGCAGCCAAAGGGGCCGCGGCGAGGAGACCCAGTACTTC.

In this sample, this clone turned up once. The CDR3 loop is CASSWVAGGQNTGELFF. As DNA, the CDR3 is TGTGCCAGCAGTTGGGTAGCGGGGGGCCAGAACACCGGGGAGCTGTTTTTT. This rearrangement joins TRBV14 to TRBJ2-2, with TRBD2 matching 10 bases. J was trimmed by 1 base and V by 6 bases; bases with no gene match: 8. Germline CDR1 reads SGHDN; CDR2 reads FVKESK. The CDR3 consists of 17 residues. Looking up the rest from reference TRBV14 and TRBJ2-2 gives the full variable domain: EAGVTQFPSHSVIEKGQTVTLRCDPISGHDNLYWYRRVMGKEIKFLLHFVKESKQDESGMPNNRFLAERTGGTYSTLKVQPAELEDSGVYFCASSWVAGGQNTGELFFGEGSRLTVL.

The rearrangement uses TRBV2 and TRBJ1-2, with D possibly TRBD1 on 6 matching bases. Trimming took 8 bases from V and 3 from J, leaving 13 bases between them. The CDR3 has 13 amino acids. Germline-derived CDR1 and CDR2 are SNHLY and FYNNEI. The CDR3 is CASVDRLDYGYTF. The DNA of the CDR3 is TGTGCCAGCGTCGACAGGCTTGACTATGGCTACACCTTC.